Each of the 10 T cell receptor beta chains below was sequenced from the same sample in a study of OX40 agonist ivuxolimab in advanced cancers. Libraries were prepared by immunoSEQ multiplex PCR; TCRdb keeps only in-frame clonotypes and omits some of them. The table includes 50,000 to 80,000 clones, about 86% detected once. The sample consisted of CD4+ or CD8+ T cells sorted from blood, taken in a trial of the OX40 agonist ivuxolimab. These receptor sequences come from an adult with an advanced solid tumor such as melanoma, head and neck, liver or kidney cancer.

V usage is TRBV21-1 and J usage is TRBJ2-1. TRBV21-1 is a listed pseudogene. The CDR3 runs 15 residues. As DNA, the CDR3 is TGTGCCAGCAGCAAAGGGCGCAGGAGATACAATGAGCAGTTCTTC. Residues: CASSKGRRRYNEQFF.

The chain joins TRBV30 to TRBJ2-7; tentative D call: TRBD2 (5 bases). Germline assignment: CDR1 GTSNPN and CDR2 SVGIG (reference sequence). The CDR3 runs 13 residues. V dropped 1 base and J dropped 2 bases, with 9 bases sitting between them. This CDR3 is CAWSEGGPYEQYF. The CDR3 DNA sequence: TGTGCCTGGAGTGAGGGCGGGCCCTACGAGCAGTACTTC.

The chain combines TRBV14 with TRBJ1-4, with 9 positions matching TRBD1. The CDR3 consists of 16 residues. The junction had 10 bases not matched to a gene; V was cut back by 4 bases and J by 7 bases. Germline CDR1 reads SGHDN; CDR2 reads FVKESK. The DNA of the CDR3 is TGTGCCAGCAGCCGCCCCCCGGGGACAGGGAGTGAAAAACTGTTTTTT. As protein: CASSRPPGTGSEKLFF.

The chain joins TRBV7-8 to TRBJ2-6; D gene unclear. CDR3 length: 18 amino acids. Germline CDR1 and CDR2: SGHVS and FQNEAQ. V lost 5 bases and J 0 bases, leaving 17 bases between the germline ends. For the CDR3, the DNA is TGTGCCAGCAGCACGACCCGGCCAGCCCTCTCTGGGGCCAACGTCCTGACTTTC. It translates to CASSTTRPALSGANVLTF.

V usage is TRBV7-3 and J usage is TRBJ2-6, with unresolved D. CDR3 length: 15 residues. Germline V gene data show CDR1 as SGHTA and CDR2 as FQGTGA. With 2 bases removed from V and 1 base from J, the gap between germline ends came to 6 bases. The CDR3 is CASSLDGSGANVLTF. CDR3 DNA sequence: TGTGCCAGCAGCTTAGACGGGTCTGGGGCCAACGTCCTGACTTTC.

This chain joins TRBV9 and TRBJ2-3; perhaps D is TRBD1 or TRBD2 (6 bases each). This CDR3 has 18 amino acids. CDR1 and CDR2 from the germline V gene are SGDLS and YYNGEE. V lost 0 bases and J lost 0, with 17 bases in between. The chain's CDR3 is CASSVGLGGGTSTDTQYF. For the CDR3, the DNA is TGTGCCAGCAGCGTAGGGTTAGGAGGGGGAACTAGCACAGATACGCAGTATTTT.

The chain combines TRBV27 with TRBJ1-3; D is possibly TRBD1 (5 bases). The CDR3 totals 14 residues. Looked up from germline, CDR1 is MNHEY and CDR2 is SMNVEV (reference sequence). V lost 4 bases and J lost 3, with 10 bases in between. For the CDR3, the DNA is TGTGCCAGCAGTTCCGGGACCCGTGGAAACACCATATATTTT. This translates into CASSSGTRGNTIYF.

V is TRBV19 and J is TRBJ1-4; a possible D gene is TRBD1 (5 bases). The CDR3 has 14 amino acids. Germline-derived CDR1 and CDR2 are LNHDA and SQIVND (reference sequence). V was trimmed by 4 bases and J by 5 bases, leaving 11 bases between them. CDR3 DNA sequence: TGTGCCAGTAGTAAAGAGACAGCGAATGAAAAACTGTTTTTT. Amino acids: CASSKETANEKLFF.

CDR3 region: CASNRLSYEQYF. CDR3 coding DNA: TGTGCCAGCAACCGACTGTCCTACGAGCAGTACTTC. The rearrangement joins TRBV2 to TRBJ2-7; D remains unclear. There are 12 residues in the CDR3. CDR1 is SNHLY, CDR2 FYNNEI, per germline. V lost 7 bases to trimming and J lost 1 base, with 8 bases between them. The variable domain in full, with the rest retrieved from reference TRBV2 and TRBJ2-7, is EPEVTQTPSHQVTQMGQEVILRCVPISNHLYFYWYRQILGQKVEFLVSFYNNEISEKSEIFDDQFSVERPDGSNFTLKIRSTKLEDSAMYFCASNRLSYEQYFGPGTRLTVT.

CDR3 in DNA: TGTGCCAGCAGACTCGACAGGGTAGTCGGGGAGCTGTTTTTT. Translation gives CASRLDRVVGELFF. The chain uses TRBV6-5 and TRBJ2-2, with 7 bases that match TRBD1. Germline-derived CDR1 and CDR2 are MNHEY and SVGAGI. Trimming at V came to 6 bases and at J to 7 bases, leaving 8 bases not matched to a gene. This CDR3 has 14 amino acids.